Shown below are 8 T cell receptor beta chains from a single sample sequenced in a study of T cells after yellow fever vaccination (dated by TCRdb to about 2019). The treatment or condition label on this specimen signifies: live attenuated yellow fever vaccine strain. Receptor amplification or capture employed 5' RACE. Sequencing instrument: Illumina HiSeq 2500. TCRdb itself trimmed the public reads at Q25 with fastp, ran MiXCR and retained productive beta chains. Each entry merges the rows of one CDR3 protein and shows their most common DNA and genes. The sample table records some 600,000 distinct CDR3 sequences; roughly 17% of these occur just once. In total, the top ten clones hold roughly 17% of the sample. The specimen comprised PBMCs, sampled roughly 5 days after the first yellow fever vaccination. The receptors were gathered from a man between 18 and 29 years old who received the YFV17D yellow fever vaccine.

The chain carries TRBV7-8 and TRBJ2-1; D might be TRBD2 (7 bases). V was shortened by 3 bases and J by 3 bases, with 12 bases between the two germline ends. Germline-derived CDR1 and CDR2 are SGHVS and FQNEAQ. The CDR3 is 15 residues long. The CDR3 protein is CASSLGGQYYNEQFF. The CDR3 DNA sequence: TGTGCCAGCAGCTTGGGGGGGCAATACTACAATGAGCAGTTCTTC. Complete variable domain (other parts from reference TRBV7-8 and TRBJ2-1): GAGVSQSPRYKVAKRGQDVALRCDPISGHVSLFWYQQALGQGPEFLTYFQNEAQLDKSGLPSDRFFAERPEGSVSTLKIQRTQQEDSAVYLCASSLGGQYYNEQFFGPGTRLTVL.

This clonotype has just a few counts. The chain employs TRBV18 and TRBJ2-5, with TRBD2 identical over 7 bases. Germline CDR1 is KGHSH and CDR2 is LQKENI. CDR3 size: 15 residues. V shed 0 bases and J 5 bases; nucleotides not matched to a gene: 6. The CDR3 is CASSPPGSGRETQYF. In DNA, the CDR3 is TGTGCCAGCTCACCACCTGGATCCGGGAGGGAGACCCAGTACTTC.

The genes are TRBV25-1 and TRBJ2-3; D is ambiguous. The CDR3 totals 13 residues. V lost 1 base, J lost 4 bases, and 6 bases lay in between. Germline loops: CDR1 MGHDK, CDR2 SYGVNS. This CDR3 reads CASSESASDTQYF. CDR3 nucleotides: TGTGCCAGCAGTGAATCCGCCTCAGATACGCAGTATTTT.

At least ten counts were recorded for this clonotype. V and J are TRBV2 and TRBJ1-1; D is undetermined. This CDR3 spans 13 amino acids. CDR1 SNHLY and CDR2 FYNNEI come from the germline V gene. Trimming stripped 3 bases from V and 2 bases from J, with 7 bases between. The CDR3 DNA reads TGTGCCAGCAGTGACGGGTTTAACACTGAAGCTTTCTTT. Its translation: CASSDGFNTEAFF.

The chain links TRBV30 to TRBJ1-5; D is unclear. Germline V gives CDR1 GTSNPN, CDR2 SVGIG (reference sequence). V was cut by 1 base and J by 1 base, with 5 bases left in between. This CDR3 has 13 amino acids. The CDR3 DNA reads TGTGCCTGGAGTGAGATGAGCAATCAGCCCCAGCATTTT. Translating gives CAWSEMSNQPQHF.

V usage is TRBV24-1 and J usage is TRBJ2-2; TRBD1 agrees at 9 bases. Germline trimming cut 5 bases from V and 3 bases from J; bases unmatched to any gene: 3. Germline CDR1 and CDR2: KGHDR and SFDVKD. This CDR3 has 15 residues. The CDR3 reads CATSAWTGDTGELFF. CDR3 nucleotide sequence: TGTGCCACCAGTGCCTGGACAGGGGACACCGGGGAGCTGTTTTTT.

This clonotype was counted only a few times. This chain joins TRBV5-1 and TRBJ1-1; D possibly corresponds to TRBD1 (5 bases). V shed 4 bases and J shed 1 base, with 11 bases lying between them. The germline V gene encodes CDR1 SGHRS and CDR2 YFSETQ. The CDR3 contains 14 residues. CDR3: CASSIRVANTEAFF. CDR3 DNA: TGCGCCAGCAGCATCAGGGTCGCGAACACTGAAGCTTTCTTT.

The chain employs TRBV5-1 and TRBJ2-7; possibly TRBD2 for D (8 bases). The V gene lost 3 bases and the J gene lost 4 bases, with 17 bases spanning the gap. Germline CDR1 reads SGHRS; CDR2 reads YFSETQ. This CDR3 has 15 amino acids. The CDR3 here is CASSSGQTSVYEQYF. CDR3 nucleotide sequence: TGCGCCAGCAGCTCGGGACAGACTAGCGTGTACGAGCAGTACTTC.